One sample yielded the 30 T cell receptor beta chains listed below, sequenced in a study of CD8+CD57+ T cells in acquired aplastic anemia. CDR3 and TCR beta VDJ profiling relied on genomic DNA as the template. One entry per CDR3 protein results from TCRdb running MiXCR on the reads. The sample has roughly 130,000 distinct CDR3 sequences, more than 40% seen once. Sequenced material: sorted CD4+, CD8+, or CD8+CD57+ T cells (not recorded which) from PBMCs. The receptors come from a human donor in good health, serving as a control.

This clonotype was counted many times. This chain links TRBV20-1 with TRBJ2-2, with no clear D. The CDR3 runs 14 residues. The V end was cut by 6 bases, the J end by 0 bases, with 11 bases between. CDR1 is DFQATT, CDR2 SNEGSKA, per germline (reference sequence). The CDR3 region is CSAHGFSNTGELFF. The CDR3 DNA is TGCAGTGCCCATGGGTTTTCGAACACCGGGGAGCTGTTTTTT.

The chain couples TRBV9 to TRBJ2-7; 12 bases align to TRBD2. Trimming removed 3 bases from V and 5 bases from J; junction bases left unmatched: 9. There are 16 residues in the CDR3. Per the germline V gene, CDR1 is SGDLS and CDR2 is YYNGEE. In DNA, the CDR3 is TGTGCCAGCAGCGGATTTGCTAGCGGGGGGGCGAACGAGCAGTACTTC. It codes for CASSGFASGGANEQYF.

Points on this clonotype: One end of the junction is discordant with germline, which a read error may explain. The genes are TRBV19 and TRBJ1-3; D unclear. This CDR3 contains 14 residues. Germline V CDR1 and CDR2: LNHDA, SQIVND (reference sequence). CDR3 in DNA: TGTGCCAGTAGTATCCGGAGCTCTGGAAACACCATTTATTTT. This encodes CASSIRSSGNTIYF.

There are many counts of this clonotype. The V and J genes are TRBV7-3 and TRBJ2-1; the match to TRBD2 covers 8 bases. CDR3 size: 16 residues. Trimming removed 0 bases from V and 4 bases from J; junction bases left unmatched: 5. Germline V gene lookup returns CDR1 SGHTA and CDR2 FQGTGA. The CDR3 protein is CASSLTSGATYNEQFF. In nucleotides, the CDR3 is TGTGCCAGCAGCTTAACTAGCGGGGCTACTTACAATGAGCAGTTCTTC. The variable domain in full, completed from reference TRBV7-3 and TRBJ2-1, reads GAGVSQTPSNKVTEKGKYVELRCDPISGHTALYWYRQSLGQGPEFLIYFQGTGAADDSGLPNDRFFAVRPEGSVSTLKIQRTERGDSAVYLCASSLTSGATYNEQFFGPGTRLTVL.

This clonotype was found many times. The rearrangement joins TRBV10-3 to TRBJ2-5; a weak D match, TRBD1 (5 bases). The CDR3 is made up of 16 amino acids. V was trimmed by 3 bases and J by 7 bases, leaving 21 bases between them. Germline assignment: CDR1 ENHRY and CDR2 SYGVKD. The chain's CDR3 is CAISDYGHPASGTQYF. The CDR3 DNA reads as TGTGCCATCAGTGACTATGGACACCCTGCGTCTGGGACCCAGTACTTC.

This clonotype appeared many times. The chain recombines TRBV3-1 with TRBJ1-2; TRBD1 matches at 7 bases. V trimming: 4 bases; J trimming: 4 bases; junction bases outside the gene matches: 3. Germline assignment: CDR1 LGHDT and CDR2 YNNKEL (reference sequence). The CDR3 is made up of 13 amino acids. The CDR3 coding sequence is TGTGCCAGCAGCCGCACAGGGGCCTATGGCTACACCTTC. It translates to CASSRTGAYGYTF.

Regarding this clonotype: Germline is not matched at one junction end, which may reflect a read error. The chain carries TRBV10-3 and TRBJ2-7; 9 bases align to TRBD1. Germline-derived CDR1 and CDR2 are ENHRY and SYGVKD. The CDR3 is made up of 14 amino acids. CDR3 in DNA: TGTGCCATCAGTGATGGGACAGGGTCCTACGAGCCGTACTTC. Its translation: CAISDGTGSYEPYF.

This clonotype occurred many times. The chain combines TRBV4-3 with TRBJ2-7, with TRBD2 matching 8 bases. This CDR3 comprises 18 residues. Trimming took 0 bases from V and 5 from J; bases not matched to a gene: 15. Germline V CDR1 and CDR2: LGHNA, YSLEER. CDR3 bases: TGCGCCAGCAGCCAAGAATTGTCGGGGGGGACCGGCCGGGACGAGCAGTACTTC. Translation gives CASSQELSGGTGRDEQYF.

V is TRBV20-1 and J is TRBJ2-2, with 9 bases identical to TRBD2. The germline V gene encodes CDR1 DFQATT and CDR2 SNEGSKA (reference sequence). The CDR3 spans 16 residues. J gave up 3 bases and V 0 bases, and 5 bases lay outside the gene matches. CDR3 in amino acids: CSARDLRGGDTGELFF. As DNA, the CDR3 is TGCAGTGCTAGAGATCTCCGCGGGGGGGACACCGGGGAGCTGTTTTTT.

J is TRBJ1-2 and V is TRBV2; the D gene is possibly TRBD1 (5 bases). V was shortened by 10 bases and J by 8 bases, with 20 bases between the two germline ends. CDR1 and CDR2 from the germline V gene are SNHLY and FYNNEI. The CDR3 sequence is 13 residues long. The CDR3 sequence is CATQTVHEEGYTF. The DNA for the CDR3 is TGTGCCACTCAGACAGTCCATGAGGAAGGCTACACCTTC.

This clonotype has at least ten counts. The chain carries TRBV2 and TRBJ1-1, with a tentative D call TRBD1 (5 bases). The CDR3 runs to 14 residues. Per the germline V gene, CDR1 is SNHLY and CDR2 is FYNNEI. The ends were cut back, 7 bases at V and 8 bases at J, with 20 bases in the middle. CDR3 coding DNA: TGTGCCAGCATACGGGGGTTTAATAAAGGGGAAGCTTTCTTT. Amino acid sequence: CASIRGFNKGEAFF. Full variable domain (remainder filled in from reference TRBV2 and TRBJ1-1): EPEVTQTPSHQVTQMGQEVILRCVPISNHLYFYWYRQILGQKVEFLVSFYNNEISEKSEIFDDQFSVERPDGSNFTLKIRSTKLEDSAMYFCASIRGFNKGEAFFGQGTRLTVV.

This clonotype was found once. The chain couples TRBV7-6 to TRBJ2-3; 12 positions agree with TRBD2. With V trimmed by 10 bases and J by 4 bases, 3 bases remained unmatched. This CDR3 has 13 residues. Germline V gene data show CDR1 as SGHVS and CDR2 as FNYEAQ. The CDR3 loop is CAILAGGPDTQYF. As DNA, the CDR3 is TGTGCCATACTAGCGGGGGGCCCAGATACGCAGTATTTT.

The chain carries TRBV18 and TRBJ2-7, with D possibly TRBD1 on 5 matching bases. In germline, CDR1 is KGHSH, CDR2 LQKENI. Trimming stripped 2 bases from V and 3 bases from J, with 14 bases between. The CDR3 is made up of 15 amino acids. For the CDR3, the DNA is TGTGCCAGCTCACCATCATCAGGGAAAATCTACGAGCAGTACTTC. It encodes CASSPSSGKIYEQYF.

This clonotype was counted at least ten times. The V gene is TRBV6-6, the J gene TRBJ1-4, with TRBD1 matching over 10 bases. This CDR3 has 15 residues. J gave up 8 bases and V 2 bases, and 5 bases lay outside the gene matches. CDR1 is MNHNY and CDR2 is SVGAGI in the germline V gene (reference sequence). Here the CDR3 reads CASSYPGTGDEKLFF. CDR3 coding DNA: TGTGCCAGCAGTTACCCCGGGACAGGGGACGAAAAACTGTTTTTT.

The chain links TRBV29-1 to TRBJ1-2; TRBD1 might be the D (5 bases). This CDR3 is built from 11 residues. The germline V and J ends were trimmed by 3 bases and 6 bases, with 8 bases remaining between them. Germline V CDR1 and CDR2: SQVTM, ANQGSEA. The CDR3 DNA sequence: TGCAGCGTTGATCAGGGTAATGGCTACACCTTC. It codes for CSVDQGNGYTF. Combining the CDR3 with reference TRBV29-1 and TRBJ1-2 gives the whole variable domain SAVISQKPSRDICQRGTSLTIQCQVDSQVTMMFWYRQQPGQSLTLIATANQGSEATYESGFVIDKFPISRPNLTFSTLTVSNMSPEDSSIYLCSVDQGNGYTFGSGTRLTVV.

CDR3 protein: CATWDSDRYGYTF. CDR3 DNA sequence: TGTGCCACGTGGGACAGTGATCGCTATGGCTACACCTTC. The rearrangement joins TRBV24-1 to TRBJ1-2; 7 bases line up with TRBD1. Losses at the gene ends were 10 bases for V and 4 bases for J; bases not matched to a gene: 8. Germline V gene data show CDR1 as KGHDR and CDR2 as SFDVKD. The CDR3 covers 13 residues.

J is TRBJ2-1 and V is TRBV11-1; TRBD2 agrees at 11 bases. There are 17 residues in the CDR3. The germline CDR1 and CDR2 sequences are SGHAT and FQDESV (reference sequence). V dropped 3 bases and J dropped 10; count of bases not matched to a gene: 14. The CDR3 nucleotides read TGTGCCAGCAGCTTCCCTCGGACCCTAGCGGGGGGAGGAGAGCAGTTCTTC. This gives the protein CASSFPRTLAGGGEQFF.

This rearrangement joins TRBV4-3 to TRBJ2-2, with TRBD2 matching 10 bases. CDR3 size: 17 residues. Trimming took 8 bases from V and 7 from J; bases not matched to a gene: 16. CDR1 and CDR2 (germline): LGHNA, YSLEER. CDR3 in amino acids: CASSRTHSGGAFGELFF. The CDR3 DNA sequence: TGCGCCAGCTCCCGGACCCACAGCGGGGGGGCCTTCGGGGAGCTGTTTTTT.

V gene TRBV4-1 combines with J gene TRBJ1-6; possible D gene TRBD1, 5 bases. The CDR3 runs to 18 residues. V lost 0 bases and J 0 bases, leaving 12 bases between the germline ends. In germline, CDR1 is MGHRA, CDR2 YSYEKL. CDR3 bases: TGCGCCAGCAGCCAAGATGGGGGACTGAGCTCCTATAATTCACCCCTCCACTTT. Protein product: CASSQDGGLSSYNSPLHF.

This chain connects TRBV10-3 to TRBJ2-7, with TRBD2 identical over 10 bases. The V and J ends lost 10 bases and 9 bases, in that order; junction bases with no gene match: 15. The germline V gene encodes CDR1 ENHRY and CDR2 SYGVKD. The CDR3 loop spans 14 amino acids. The CDR3 is CATRPSSSGRGQYV. CDR3 DNA: TGTGCCACCCGACCATCCTCTAGCGGGAGAGGGCAGTACGTC.

This chain uses TRBV2 with TRBJ1-2, with D possibly being TRBD1 (5 bases). The CDR3 length is 13 residues. Germline loops: CDR1 SNHLY, CDR2 FYNNEI. The ends were cut back, 5 bases at V and 5 bases at J, with 12 bases in the middle. CDR3: CASSFDSQYGYTF. CDR3 nucleotide sequence: TGTGCCAGCAGTTTTGACAGTCAATATGGCTACACCTTC.

This clonotype was recorded many times. CDR3 nucleotides: TGTGCCAGCAGCTTTGGCGGGGGGGGTAGGAATGAGCAGTTCTTC. This encodes CASSFGGGGRNEQFF. This sequence joins TRBV11-2 and TRBJ2-1; 9 nucleotides align to TRBD2. The CDR3 has 15 amino acids. Germline V lookup: CDR1 SGHAT, CDR2 FQNNGV. V was clipped by 3 bases and J by 7 bases; unmatched bases: 7.

This clonotype was seen ten or more times. The junction differs from germline at one of its ends, possibly a read error. V gene TRBV20-1 combines with J gene TRBJ2-2; the match to TRBD2 covers 11 bases. CDR3 size: 15 residues. Germline loops: CDR1 DFQATT, CDR2 SNEGSKA (reference sequence). The CDR3 nucleotides are TGCAGTGCAAGAGGGACTAGCGGGAACACCGGGGAGCTGTTTTTT. The encoded protein is CSARGTSGNTGELFF.

Only a few counts were recorded for this clonotype. The chain employs TRBV6-1 and TRBJ1-4; 10 positions match TRBD1. The J segment lost 6 bases and the V segment lost 4 bases, leaving 5 bases of the junction unmatched. Germline V gene data show CDR1 as MNHNS and CDR2 as SASEGT. The CDR3 loop spans 15 amino acids. The CDR3 coding sequence is TGTGCCAGCAGTGCCCGGACAGGGGGTGATGAAAAACTGTTTTTT. Translating it yields CASSARTGGDEKLFF.

This clonotype showed up many times. The V and J genes are TRBV20-1 and TRBJ2-3; 8 bases match TRBD2. The CDR3 is 14 amino acids. Germline assignment: CDR1 DFQATT and CDR2 SNEGSKA (reference sequence). The ends lost 8 bases at V and 3 bases at J; junction bases unmatched: 10. CDR3 residues: CSSLTSDTTDTQYF. In nucleotides, the CDR3 is TGCAGTTCCCTGACTAGCGACACGACAGATACGCAGTATTTT.

The chain has TRBV2 and TRBJ1-2, with D unclear. The CDR3 is 13 residues long. Germline loops: CDR1 SNHLY, CDR2 FYNNEI. The V gene lost 5 bases and the J gene lost 8 bases, with 15 bases spanning the gap. CDR3 region: CASSYSWTGGYTF. The CDR3 DNA reads as TGTGCCAGCAGTTACTCGTGGACTGGGGGCTACACCTTC.

In the case of this clonotype: This clone may be a read error of a much larger clone one base away. This sequence joins TRBV11-1 and TRBJ2-1; 16 nucleotides match TRBD2. Germline V gene lookup returns CDR1 SGHAT and CDR2 FQDESV (reference sequence). The CDR3 runs 17 residues. The CDR3 nucleotides read TGTGCCAGCAGCTTCGGGACTAGCGGGGGGGCTTACAATGAGCGGTTCTTC. This codes for CASSFGTSGGAYNERFF.

This clonotype was counted a single time. Here the CDR3 DNA reads TGCAGTGCTAGGCCGACAGGGGTTCAGCCCCAGCATTTT. Its protein is CSARPTGVQPQHF. This chain links TRBV20-1 with TRBJ1-5; 8 nucleotides align to TRBD1. CDR3 length equals 13 residues. In germline, CDR1 is DFQATT, CDR2 SNEGSKA (reference sequence). J was trimmed by 6 bases and V by 3 bases; bases with no gene match: 4.

This clonotype was recorded at least ten times. This chain connects TRBV4-2 to TRBJ1-1; 9 bases match TRBD1. The ends lost 4 bases at V and 5 bases at J; junction bases unmatched: 8. Germline loops: CDR1 LGHNA, CDR2 YNFKEQ. The CDR3 is made up of 15 amino acids. The CDR3 region has the DNA TGTGCCAGCAGCCCCCATCGACAGGGGGGAACTGAAGCTTTCTTT. The encoded protein is CASSPHRQGGTEAFF.

V is TRBV19 and J is TRBJ1-1; 10 bases are shared with TRBD1. The CDR3 loop spans 11 amino acids. Germline CDR1 is LNHDA and CDR2 is SQIVND (reference sequence). Trimming took 5 bases from V and 10 from J; bases not matched to a gene: 1. The CDR3 DNA reads as TGTGCCAGTAGTGGACAGGGGGGAGCTTTCTTT. This sequence encodes CASSGQGGAFF. Combining the CDR3 with reference TRBV19 and TRBJ1-1 gives the whole variable domain DGGITQSPKYLFRKEGQNVTLSCEQNLNHDAMYWYRQDPGQGLRLIYYSQIVNDFQKGDIAEGYSVSREKKESFPLTVTSAQKNPTAFYLCASSGQGGAFFGQGTRLTVV.